This TCR beta chain was found in a study of T cell changes during pregnancy in multiple sclerosis. Sequenced by immunoSEQ multiplex PCR; TCRdb stores in-frame clones only, minus some. The sample lists roughly 45,000 clones, about 93% seen once, with 3% to 4% in the top ten. Trimming took 5 bases from V and 4 from J; bases not matched to a gene: 7. Germline V CDR1 and CDR2: MDHEN, SYDVKM. CDR3 size: 14 residues. Material: CD8+ T cells from peripheral blood mononuclear cells, obtained after pregnancy. This receptor was taken from a female donor with multiple sclerosis, enrolled in a pregnancy study. The chain joins TRBV28 to TRBJ2-7; 8 bases match TRBD1. The CDR3 here is CASSAGTGNYEQYF. CDR3 DNA sequence: TGTGCCAGCAGTGCCGGGACAGGCAATTACGAGCAGTACTTC.